A single sample gave rise to the 14 T cell receptor beta chains below, sequenced in a study of T cell responses to AZD1222 COVID-19 vaccine. The repertoire was sequenced with immunoSEQ multiplex PCR; TCRdb's copy has only in-frame clones and lacks some. The sample includes some 100,000 clones, roughly 88% of them seen just once. Specimen: peripheral blood, collected on day 0 of AZD1222 vaccination. These receptors were collected from an adult in good health.

This chain uses TRBV19 with TRBJ2-3; possibly TRBD2 for D (6 bases). The CDR3 is made up of 13 amino acids. Looked up from germline, CDR1 is LNHDA and CDR2 is SQIVND (reference sequence). The V end lost 6 bases, the J end lost 1 base, and 8 bases lay between the germline ends. The CDR3 DNA reads as TGTGCCAGTAGGCGCGGGGGCACAGATACGCAGTATTTT. It yields the protein CASRRGGTDTQYF.

The chain employs TRBV15 and TRBJ1-2; the D is unclear. CDR1 is LNHNV, CDR2 YYDKDF, per germline (reference sequence). This CDR3 region has 15 residues. The germline V and J ends were trimmed by 0 bases and 3 bases, with 11 bases remaining between them. The CDR3 DNA reads as TGTGCCACCAGCAGAGATCGGTGGTTAGACTATGGCTACACCTTC. As protein: CATSRDRWLDYGYTF.

J is TRBJ2-3 and V is TRBV7-2; D possibly uses TRBD1 or TRBD2 (5 bases each). V was shortened by 5 bases and J by 1 base, with 13 bases between the two germline ends. The CDR3 sequence is 15 residues long. Germline V gives CDR1 SGHTA, CDR2 FQGNSA. DNA of the CDR3: TGTGCCAGCAGCCAGGTAGTGGGGGGCACAGATACGCAGTATTTT. Translated: CASSQVVGGTDTQYF.

The chain employs TRBV19 and TRBJ1-6; D uncertain. Per the germline V gene, CDR1 is LNHDA and CDR2 is SQIVND (reference sequence). The CDR3 is 14 amino acids. The ends were cut back, 6 bases at V and 0 bases at J, with 6 bases in the middle. CDR3 bases: TGTGCCAGTAGGGTAGACTCCTATAATTCACCCCTCCACTTT. This codes for CASRVDSYNSPLHF.

The genes are TRBV7-8 and TRBJ1-1; no definite D call. Per the germline V gene, CDR1 is SGHVS and CDR2 is FQNEAQ. Trimming pared 5 bases from V and 5 bases from J, leaving 15 bases between. The CDR3 totals 14 residues. The CDR3 loop reads CASSPWPVITEAFF. CDR3 DNA: TGTGCCAGCAGCCCCTGGCCGGTGATTACTGAAGCTTTCTTT.

V usage is TRBV10-3 and J usage is TRBJ2-2; the D gene is possibly TRBD1 (6 bases). V gave up 7 bases and J gave up 6 bases, with 6 bases separating them. In germline, CDR1 is ENHRY, CDR2 SYGVKD. The length of the CDR3 is 11 residues. The CDR3 protein is CAIKGAGELFF. The CDR3 nucleotides are TGTGCCATCAAGGGGGCCGGGGAGCTGTTTTTT.

This chain links TRBV9 with TRBJ1-2; D not certain. V lost 0 bases and J 4 bases, leaving 10 bases between the germline ends. CDR1 and CDR2 from the germline V gene are SGDLS and YYNGEE. The CDR3 spans 14 residues. The CDR3 loop is CASSVGSTIYGYTF. CDR3 in DNA: TGTGCCAGCAGCGTAGGATCTACGATCTATGGCTACACCTTC.

The chain recombines TRBV19 with TRBJ2-1, with a weak D call TRBD1 (5 bases). Per germline, CDR1 LNHDA and CDR2 SQIVND (reference sequence). V lost 3 bases and J 0 bases, leaving 12 bases between the germline ends. CDR3 length equals 16 residues. Written as DNA, the CDR3 is TGTGCCAGTAGTATTGCAGGGAAACTCTCCTACAATGAGCAGTTCTTC. Its protein product is CASSIAGKLSYNEQFF.

This clone appeared once. This rearrangement joins TRBV7-8 to TRBJ2-7; possibly TRBD1 or TRBD2 for D (5 bases each). Trimming took off 5 bases at V and 2 bases at J, with 16 bases between the two ends. Germline CDR1 reads SGHVS; CDR2 reads FQNEAQ. This CDR3 spans 15 amino acids. CDR3 sequence (DNA): TGTGCCAGCAGCCCCAGCCGGGACGCTACCTACGAGCAGTACTTC. Translating it yields CASSPSRDATYEQYF.

The chain joins TRBV6-6 to TRBJ1-5; 7 nucleotides line up with TRBD1. The CDR3 has 16 amino acids. Germline V gene data show CDR1 as MNHNY and CDR2 as SVGAGI (reference sequence). Unmatched junction bases numbered 9, after V lost 2 bases and J lost 5 bases. The CDR3 nucleotides read TGTGCCAGCAGTTACCCTCACGGGAGGGGGCATCAGCCCCAGCATTTT. Its protein product is CASSYPHGRGHQPQHF.

The chain carries TRBV7-8 and TRBJ2-5; perhaps TRBD1 as D (5 bases). The CDR3 contains 14 residues. Germline V lookup: CDR1 SGHVS, CDR2 FQNEAQ. Trimming removed 6 bases from V and 1 base from J, with 12 bases in between. This CDR3 reads CASRPRRVQETQYF. CDR3 sequence (DNA): TGTGCCAGCAGACCGCGCAGGGTCCAAGAGACCCAGTACTTC.

The chain combines TRBV24-1 with TRBJ1-1; D ambiguous. V was pared by 4 bases and J by 6 bases, with 11 bases between. The CDR3 is 13 amino acids. Germline-derived CDR1 and CDR2 are KGHDR and SFDVKD. In DNA form, the CDR3 reads TGTGCCACCAGTGACCCCCGGATGGCTGAAGCTTTCTTT. This encodes CATSDPRMAEAFF.

The rearrangement links TRBV15 to TRBJ2-4, with D possibly matching TRBD2 (6 bases). CDR1 and CDR2 from the germline V gene are LNHNV and YYDKDF (reference sequence). The CDR3 is 14 residues long. The ends were cut back, 0 bases at V and 11 bases at J, with 14 bases in the middle. The CDR3 region has the DNA TGTGCCACCAGCAGAGATCGTGGGTGGGGGGTTCAGTACTTC. Its protein is CATSRDRGWGVQYF. Full variable domain (missing parts from reference TRBV15 and TRBJ2-4): DAMVIQNPRYQVTQFGKPVTLSCSQTLNHNVMYWYQQKSSQAPKLLFHYYDKDFNNEADTPDNFQSRRPNTSFCFLDIRSPGLGDTAMYLCATSRDRGWGVQYFGAGTRLSVL.

This chain's CDR3 is CASSLAYRSNEKLFF. The CDR3 DNA sequence: TGCGCCAGCAGCTTGGCCTATCGCAGTAATGAAAAACTGTTTTTT. The V and J genes are TRBV5-1 and TRBJ1-4; D gene uncertain. The CDR3 contains 15 residues. The V end was cut by 0 bases, the J end by 4 bases, with 10 bases between. From germline, CDR1 is SGHRS and CDR2 YFSETQ. Variable domain in full (rest from reference TRBV5-1 and TRBJ1-4): KAGVTQTPRYLIKTRGQQVTLSCSPISGHRSVSWYQQTPGQGLQFLFEYFSETQRNKGNFPGRFSGRQFSNSRSEMNVSTLELGDSALYLCASSLAYRSNEKLFFGSGTQLSVL.